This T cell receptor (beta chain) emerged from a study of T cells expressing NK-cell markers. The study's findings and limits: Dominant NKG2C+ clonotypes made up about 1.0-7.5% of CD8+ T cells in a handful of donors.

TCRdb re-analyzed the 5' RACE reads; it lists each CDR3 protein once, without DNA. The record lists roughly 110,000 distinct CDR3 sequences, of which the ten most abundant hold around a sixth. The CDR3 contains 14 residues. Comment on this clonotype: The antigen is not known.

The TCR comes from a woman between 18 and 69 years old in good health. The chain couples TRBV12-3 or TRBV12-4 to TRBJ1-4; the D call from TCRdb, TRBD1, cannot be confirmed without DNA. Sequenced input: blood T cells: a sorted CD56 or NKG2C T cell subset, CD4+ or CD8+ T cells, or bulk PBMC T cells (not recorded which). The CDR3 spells CASSPTGIGEKLFF.